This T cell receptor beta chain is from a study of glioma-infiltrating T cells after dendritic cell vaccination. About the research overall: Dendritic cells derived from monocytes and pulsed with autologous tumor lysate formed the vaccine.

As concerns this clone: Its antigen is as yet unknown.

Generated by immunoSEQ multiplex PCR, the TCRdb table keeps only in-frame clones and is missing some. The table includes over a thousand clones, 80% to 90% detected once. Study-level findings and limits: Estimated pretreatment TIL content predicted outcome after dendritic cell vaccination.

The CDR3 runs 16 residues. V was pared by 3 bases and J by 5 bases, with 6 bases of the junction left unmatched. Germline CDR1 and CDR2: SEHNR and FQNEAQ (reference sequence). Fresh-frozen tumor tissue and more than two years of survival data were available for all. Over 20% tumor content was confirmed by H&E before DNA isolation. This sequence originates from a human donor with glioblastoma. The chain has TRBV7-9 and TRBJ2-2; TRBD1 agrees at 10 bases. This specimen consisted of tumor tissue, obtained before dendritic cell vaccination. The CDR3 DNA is TGTGCCAGCAGCTTCGCAGACAGGGGGCTTACCGGGGAGCTGTTTTTT. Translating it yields CASSFADRGLTGELFF.